The 22 T cell receptor beta chains below were found in one sample sequenced in a study of blood T cell repertoires in COVID-19 (dated by TCRdb to about 2020). The library was prepared using the immunoSEQ multiplex PCR assay. TCRdb stores this immuneACCESS table with in-frame sequences only. Part of the clones is absent; in the studies checked, under half of the shortfall reflects unresolved V genes, and no reason is known for the rest. The table for this sample lists around 120,000 clones; approximately 80% of them were counted only once. The ten largest clones add up to 1.5% to 2% of the sample. The sample consisted of peripheral blood. The origin of the receptors is a man in his 70s with acute or convalescent COVID-19.

This chain links TRBV2 with TRBJ2-5; 7 nucleotides align to TRBD1. The germline V gene encodes CDR1 SNHLY and CDR2 FYNNEI. Germline trimming cut 4 bases from V and 5 bases from J; bases unmatched to any gene: 4. The CDR3 runs 13 residues. The chain's CDR3 is CASSAQGWETQYF. CDR3 bases: TGTGCCAGCAGTGCACAGGGGTGGGAGACCCAGTACTTC.

This chain links TRBV7-8 with TRBJ2-5; no clear D. Germline lookup yields CDR1 SGHVS and CDR2 FQNEAQ. Trimming shortened V by 3 bases and J by 5 bases, and 10 bases separated the two germline ends. This CDR3 is 13 amino acids long. CDR3: CASSFTIVETQYF. The CDR3 bases are TGTGCCAGCAGCTTCACTATTGTTGAGACCCAGTACTTC.

CDR3 nucleotide sequence: TGTGCCAGTCGTATAGGGGGAGGGGAGACCCAGTACTTC. It is translated as CASRIGGGETQYF. V gene TRBV28 combines with J gene TRBJ2-5, with D perhaps matching TRBD2 (7 bases). V gave up 9 bases and J gave up 5 bases, with 16 bases separating them. Looked up from germline, CDR1 is MDHEN and CDR2 is SYDVKM. The CDR3 spans 13 residues.

The chain joins TRBV3-1 (or the pseudogene TRBV3-2) to TRBJ1-1; no reliable D call. Per germline, CDR1 LGHDT and CDR2 YNNKEL (reference sequence). Trimming removed 0 bases from V and 11 bases from J, with 19 bases in between. The CDR3 is made up of 15 amino acids. The CDR3 sequence is CASSQDSRAANLAFF. In DNA form, the CDR3 reads TGTGCCAGCAGCCAAGATTCGCGGGCGGCCAACCTGGCTTTCTTT.

The CDR3 sequence: CASSLSTNQPQHF. Written as DNA, the CDR3 is TGTGCCAGCAGCTTATCTACCAATCAGCCCCAGCATTTT. The chain combines TRBV7-3 with TRBJ1-5; unclear D gene. Germline V gene sequence: CDR1 SGHTA, CDR2 FQGTGA. This CDR3 region has 13 residues. V was trimmed by 2 bases and J by 3 bases, leaving 5 bases between them.

This chain links TRBV28 with TRBJ2-2; tentative D call: TRBD1 (6 bases). V lost 2 bases and J 0 bases, leaving 7 bases between the germline ends. This CDR3 comprises 15 residues. Germline CDR1 and CDR2: MDHEN and SYDVKM. The DNA for the CDR3 is TGTGCCAGCAGTTTAGGGGGCACGAACACCGGGGAGCTGTTTTTT. It is translated as CASSLGGTNTGELFF.

This chain uses TRBV28 with TRBJ1-4; 7 bases map to TRBD1. The V segment lost 6 bases and the J segment 2 bases; nucleotides outside the gene matches: 3. CDR3 length: 14 residues. CDR1 and CDR2 (germline): MDHEN, SYDVKM. CDR3: CASRSGGTNEKLFF. The CDR3 coding sequence is TGTGCCAGCAGGTCAGGGGGGACTAATGAAAAACTGTTTTTT.

CDR3 nucleotide sequence: TGCGCCAGCAGCCTAGCCGTACAGGGGTCAGGAGAGACCCAGTACTTC. The encoded protein is CASSLAVQGSGETQYF. The J gene is TRBJ2-5, the V gene TRBV4-1; 7 nucleotides match TRBD1. The CDR3 extends over 16 amino acids. CDR1 MGHRA and CDR2 YSYEKL come from the germline V gene. J lost 4 bases, V lost 4 bases, and 12 bases had no gene match.

The genes are TRBV12-3 or TRBV12-4 and TRBJ1-5; no clear D. The CDR3 covers 11 residues. The V and J ends lost 5 bases and 4 bases respectively, with 3 bases between them. The CDR3 DNA is TGTGCCAGCAGTCTTAATCAGCCCCAGCATTTT. It yields the protein CASSLNQPQHF.

This chain links TRBV2 with TRBJ1-6; weak D call: TRBD1 (5 bases). Germline V CDR1 and CDR2: SNHLY, FYNNEI. This CDR3 has 14 amino acids. Trimming removed 7 bases at V and 10 bases at J, with 17 bases between. CDR3 in amino acids: CASNAQGWNSPLHF. The CDR3 nucleotides are TGTGCCAGCAATGCCCAGGGTTGGAACTCACCCCTCCACTTT. Variable domain in full (rest from reference TRBV2 and TRBJ1-6): EPEVTQTPSHQVTQMGQEVILRCVPISNHLYFYWYRQILGQKVEFLVSFYNNEISEKSEIFDDQFSVERPDGSNFTLKIRSTKLEDSAMYFCASNAQGWNSPLHFGNGTRLTVT.

J is TRBJ2-7 and V is TRBV5-5; tentatively, D is TRBD1 (5 bases). Germline CDR1 is SGHKS and CDR2 is YYEKEE (reference sequence). The CDR3 is 15 residues long. V was clipped by 4 bases and J by 2 bases, with 16 bases between them. The CDR3 region has the DNA TGTGCCAGCAGCCGGACCTCAGGGTGGACCTACGAGCAGTACTTC. As protein: CASSRTSGWTYEQYF.

This chain links TRBV27 with TRBJ1-2, with D possibly being TRBD1 (5 bases). The V end lost 3 bases, the J end lost 3 bases, and 14 bases lay between the germline ends. The V gene's germline CDR1 is MNHEY and CDR2 SMNVEV (reference sequence). There are 15 residues in the CDR3. CDR3 region: CASSFKAGGYYGYTF. DNA for the CDR3: TGTGCCAGCAGTTTTAAAGCTGGGGGGTACTATGGCTACACCTTC.

The chain is built from TRBV5-1 and TRBJ1-2; the D gene is possibly TRBD1 (6 bases). The CDR3 is made up of 14 amino acids. From germline, CDR1 is SGHRS and CDR2 YFSETQ. The V end lost 0 bases, the J end lost 8 bases, and 14 bases lay between the germline ends. The CDR3 region is CASSLARGEGGYTF. CDR3 nucleotides: TGCGCCAGCAGCTTGGCCAGGGGCGAAGGAGGCTACACCTTC.

This clone turned up a few times. This sequence joins TRBV15 and TRBJ2-2; 9 bases match TRBD1. V gave up 5 bases and J gave up 7 bases; unmatched junction bases: 8. This CDR3 is built from 15 residues. CDR1 is LNHNV and CDR2 is YYDKDF in the germline V gene (reference sequence). CDR3 in amino acids: CATSPLDRGVGELFF. The CDR3, as DNA: TGTGCCACCAGCCCCCTGGACAGGGGAGTCGGGGAGCTGTTTTTT. The full variable domain, with the rest looked up from reference TRBV15 and TRBJ2-2, is DAMVIQNPRYQVTQFGKPVTLSCSQTLNHNVMYWYQQKSSQAPKLLFHYYDKDFNNEADTPDNFQSRRPNTSFCFLDIRSPGLGDTAMYLCATSPLDRGVGELFFGEGSRLTVL.

The J gene is TRBJ1-6, the V gene TRBV5-1, with 7 bases that match TRBD1. Losses at the gene ends were 4 bases for V and 7 bases for J; bases not matched to a gene: 11. Germline V lookup: CDR1 SGHRS, CDR2 YFSETQ. The CDR3 runs 16 residues. The CDR3 here is CASSNSGGTGNSPLHF. The DNA for the CDR3 is TGCGCCAGCAGCAACTCAGGGGGGACGGGAAATTCACCCCTCCACTTT.

The genes are TRBV18 and TRBJ1-4, with 8 bases identical to TRBD1. The junction had 7 bases not matched to a gene; V was cut back by 2 bases and J by 5 bases. Germline values: CDR1 KGHSH, CDR2 LQKENI. This CDR3 is built from 16 residues. This CDR3 is CASSPFSDRANEKLFF. The CDR3, as DNA: TGTGCCAGCTCACCATTCTCGGACAGGGCAAATGAAAAACTGTTTTTT.

The V and J genes are TRBV27 and TRBJ1-2, with 8 bases fitting TRBD1. V shed 5 bases and J 8 bases; nucleotides not matched to a gene: 13. The CDR3 contains 15 residues. Germline assignment: CDR1 MNHEY and CDR2 SMNVEV (reference sequence). The CDR3 sequence: CASSVPGQAGGGYTF. The CDR3 DNA is TGTGCCAGCAGTGTACCGGGACAGGCTGGGGGCGGCTACACCTTC.

This chain links TRBV6-2 or TRBV6-3 with TRBJ1-1; no clear D. Germline CDR1 is MNHEY and CDR2 is SVGEGT. V gave up 3 bases and J gave up 4 bases, with 12 bases separating them. CDR3 length equals 14 residues. The CDR3 nucleotides read TGTGCCAGCAGTTATCGGGTAGGAGCCACTGAAGCTTTCTTT. This gives the protein CASSYRVGATEAFF.

The rearrangement joins TRBV6-5 to TRBJ2-7, with TRBD1 matching 9 bases. CDR3 length equals 15 residues. After removal of 2 bases from V and 4 bases from J, the junction contained 6 bases not matched to a gene. Germline V lookup: CDR1 MNHEY, CDR2 SVGAGI. For the CDR3, the DNA is TGTGCCAGCAGTTACGGCGGGACAGGGTCTTACGAGCAGTACTTC. Translating it yields CASSYGGTGSYEQYF.

This sequence joins TRBV5-1 and TRBJ2-5; perhaps TRBD1 as D (6 bases). V was trimmed by 4 bases and J by 2 bases, leaving 9 bases between them. There are 13 residues in the CDR3. Looked up from germline, CDR1 is SGHRS and CDR2 is YFSETQ. The CDR3 reads CASSPQGQETQYF. Written as DNA, the CDR3 is TGCGCCAGCAGCCCACAGGGTCAAGAGACCCAGTACTTC.

This sequence joins TRBV6-1 and TRBJ2-1, with 9 bases lining up with TRBD2. CDR3 length: 17 amino acids. CDR1 MNHNS and CDR2 SASEGT come from the germline V gene. After removal of 0 bases from V and 2 bases from J, the junction contained 5 bases not matched to a gene. CDR3 sequence: CASSEALQRGAYNEQFF. Written as DNA, the CDR3 is TGTGCCAGCAGTGAAGCCCTTCAGCGGGGGGCCTACAATGAGCAGTTCTTC.

The chain couples TRBV10-3 to TRBJ1-1; a weak D match, TRBD1 (6 bases). The CDR3 totals 13 residues. The germline V and J ends were trimmed by 10 bases and 11 bases, with 23 bases remaining between them. Per germline, CDR1 ENHRY and CDR2 SYGVKD. The CDR3 DNA sequence: TGTGCCACCCGCCAACGACAGGATGAATTTGCTTTCTTT. It encodes CATRQRQDEFAFF.